This T cell receptor (beta chain) was documented in a study of blood T cell repertoires in COVID-19. Study in general: Italy, Spain and the United States were the sources of the convalescent and acute COVID-19 samples.

The CDR3 spans 14 residues. The trim removed 4 bases at V and 13 bases at J, leaving 10 bases unmatched. The V gene's germline CDR1 is LGHNA and CDR2 YSLEER. Original processing methods: Amplification from reference gene primers served as the basis for estimated nucleated cell counts. Data came from immunoSEQ multiplex PCR; TCRdb stores just in-frame clones and leaves some out. The V and J calls and clone size were taken over from that table, and D and trimming were inferred from the DNA. The repertoire includes 40,000 to 50,000 clones, over 85% of them detected once, and 15% to 20% sits in the top ten.

Sequencing was performed on peripheral blood. This chain connects TRBV4-3 to TRBJ2-3; TRBD2 agrees at 11 bases. This clonotype originated in a man aged 70-80 years with active COVID-19. In DNA, the CDR3 is TGCGCCAGCAGCCTGCGACTAGCGGGGCCCGCAAAGTATTTT. Translation gives CASSLRLAGPAKYF.